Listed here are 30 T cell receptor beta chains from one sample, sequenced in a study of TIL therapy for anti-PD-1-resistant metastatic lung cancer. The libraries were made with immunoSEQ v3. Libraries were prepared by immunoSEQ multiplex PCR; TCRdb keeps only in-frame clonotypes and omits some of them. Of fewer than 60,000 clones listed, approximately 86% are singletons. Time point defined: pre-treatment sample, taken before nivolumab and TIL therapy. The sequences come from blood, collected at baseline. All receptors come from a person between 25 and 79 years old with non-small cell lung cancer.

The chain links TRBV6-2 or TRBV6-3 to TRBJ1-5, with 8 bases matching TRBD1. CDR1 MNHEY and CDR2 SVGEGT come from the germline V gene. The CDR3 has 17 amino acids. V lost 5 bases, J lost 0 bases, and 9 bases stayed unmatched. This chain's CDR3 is CASSLQGDLYSNQPQHF. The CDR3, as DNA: TGTGCCAGCAGTCTACAGGGGGATCTATATAGCAATCAGCCCCAGCATTTT.

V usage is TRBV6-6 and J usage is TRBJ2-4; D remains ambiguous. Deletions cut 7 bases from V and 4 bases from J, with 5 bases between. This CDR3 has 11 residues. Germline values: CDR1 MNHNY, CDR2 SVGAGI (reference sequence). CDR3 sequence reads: CASTVKNIQYF. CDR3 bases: TGTGCCAGCACGGTTAAAAACATTCAGTACTTC.

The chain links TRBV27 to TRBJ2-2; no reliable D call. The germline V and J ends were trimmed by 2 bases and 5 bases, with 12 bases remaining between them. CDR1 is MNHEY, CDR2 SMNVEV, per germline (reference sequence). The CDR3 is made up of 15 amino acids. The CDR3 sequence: CASSLSPTVTGELFF. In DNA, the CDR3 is TGTGCCAGCAGTTTAAGTCCGACGGTGACCGGGGAGCTGTTTTTT.

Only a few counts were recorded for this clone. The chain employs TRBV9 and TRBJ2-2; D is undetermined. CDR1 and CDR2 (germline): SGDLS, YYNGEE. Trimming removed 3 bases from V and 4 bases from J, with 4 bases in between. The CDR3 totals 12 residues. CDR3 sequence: CASSGPTGELFF. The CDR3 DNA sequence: TGTGCCAGCAGCGGTCCCACCGGGGAGCTGTTTTTT.

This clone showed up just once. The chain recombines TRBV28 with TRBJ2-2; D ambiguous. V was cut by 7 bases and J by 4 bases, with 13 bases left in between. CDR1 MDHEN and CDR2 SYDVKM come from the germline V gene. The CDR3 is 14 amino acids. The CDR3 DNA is TGTGCCAGCAATCAGGCAAGGGTCACCGGGGAGCTGTTTTTT. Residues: CASNQARVTGELFF.

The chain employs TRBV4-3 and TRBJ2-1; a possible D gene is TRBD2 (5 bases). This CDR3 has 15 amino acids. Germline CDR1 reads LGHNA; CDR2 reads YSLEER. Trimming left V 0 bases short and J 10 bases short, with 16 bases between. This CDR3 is CASSQERTPIREQFF. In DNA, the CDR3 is TGCGCCAGCAGCCAAGAACGGACTCCGATCAGGGAGCAGTTCTTC.

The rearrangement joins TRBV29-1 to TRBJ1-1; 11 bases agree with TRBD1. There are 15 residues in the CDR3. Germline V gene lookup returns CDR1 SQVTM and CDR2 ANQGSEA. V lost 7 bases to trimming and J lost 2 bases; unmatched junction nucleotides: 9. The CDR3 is CSALGQGAPNTEAFF. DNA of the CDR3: TGCAGCGCTCTTGGACAGGGGGCCCCTAACACTGAAGCTTTCTTT.

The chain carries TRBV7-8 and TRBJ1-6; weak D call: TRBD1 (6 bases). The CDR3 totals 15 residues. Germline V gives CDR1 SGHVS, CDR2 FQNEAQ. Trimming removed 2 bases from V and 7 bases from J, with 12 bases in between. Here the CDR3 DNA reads TGTGCCAGCAGCTTACGGGCCAGGGGAAATTCACCCCTCCACTTT. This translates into CASSLRARGNSPLHF. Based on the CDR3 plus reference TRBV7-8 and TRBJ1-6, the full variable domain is GAGVSQSPRYKVAKRGQDVALRCDPISGHVSLFWYQQALGQGPEFLTYFQNEAQLDKSGLPSDRFFAERPEGSVSTLKIQRTQQEDSAVYLCASSLRARGNSPLHFGNGTRLTVT.

The CDR3: CASAGGVNQPQHF. CDR3 nucleotides: TGTGCCAGCGCAGGGGGCGTAAATCAGCCCCAGCATTTT. The genes are TRBV7-2 and TRBJ1-5; 8 nucleotides line up with TRBD1. Germline-derived CDR1 and CDR2 are SGHTA and FQGNSA. The CDR3 is 13 residues long. The V segment lost 8 bases and the J segment 4 bases; nucleotides outside the gene matches: 4.

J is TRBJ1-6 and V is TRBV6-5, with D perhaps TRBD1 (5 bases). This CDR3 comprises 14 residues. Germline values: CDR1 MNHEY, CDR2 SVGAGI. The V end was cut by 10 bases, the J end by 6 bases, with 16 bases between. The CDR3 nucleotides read TGTGCCACCGGGGGTGGCCGCAGTAATTCACCCCTCCACTTT. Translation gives CATGGGRSNSPLHF.

The CDR3 DNA reads TGTGCCAGCAGCAACCGCGGGGCAGGGGGCGTATACCCAACTAATGAAAAACTGTTTTTT. Its protein is CASSNRGAGGVYPTNEKLFF. The chain employs TRBV7-9 and TRBJ1-4; TRBD1 agrees at 8 bases. The CDR3 consists of 20 residues. V dropped 5 bases and J dropped 0; count of bases not matched to a gene: 17. Germline CDR1 is SEHNR and CDR2 is FQNEAQ (reference sequence).

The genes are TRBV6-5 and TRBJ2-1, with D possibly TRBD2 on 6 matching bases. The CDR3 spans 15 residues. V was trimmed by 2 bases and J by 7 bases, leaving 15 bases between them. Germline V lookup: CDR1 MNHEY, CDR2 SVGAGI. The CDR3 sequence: CASSYGSGVRNEQFF. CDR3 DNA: TGTGCCAGCAGTTACGGGTCGGGAGTGCGGAATGAGCAGTTCTTC.

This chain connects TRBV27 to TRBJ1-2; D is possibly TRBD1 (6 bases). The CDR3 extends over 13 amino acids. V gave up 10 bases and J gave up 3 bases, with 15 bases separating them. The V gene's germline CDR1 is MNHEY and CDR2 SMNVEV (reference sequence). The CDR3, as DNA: TGTGCCACCCTGGGGGGGCATGACTATGGCTACACCTTC. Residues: CATLGGHDYGYTF.

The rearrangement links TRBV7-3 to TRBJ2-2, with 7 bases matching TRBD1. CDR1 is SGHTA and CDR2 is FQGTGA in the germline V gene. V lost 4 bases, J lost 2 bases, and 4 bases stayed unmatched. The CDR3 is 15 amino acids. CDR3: CASSSQGLNTGELFF. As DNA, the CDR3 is TGTGCCAGCAGCTCACAGGGGCTCAACACCGGGGAGCTGTTTTTT.

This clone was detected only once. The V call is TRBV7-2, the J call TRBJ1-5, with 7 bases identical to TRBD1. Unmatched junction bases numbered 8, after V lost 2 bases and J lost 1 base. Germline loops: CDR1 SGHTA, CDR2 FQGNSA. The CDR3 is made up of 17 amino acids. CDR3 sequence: CASSLMHRGLSNQPQHF. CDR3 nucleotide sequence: TGTGCCAGCAGCTTAATGCACAGGGGATTAAGCAATCAGCCCCAGCATTTT.

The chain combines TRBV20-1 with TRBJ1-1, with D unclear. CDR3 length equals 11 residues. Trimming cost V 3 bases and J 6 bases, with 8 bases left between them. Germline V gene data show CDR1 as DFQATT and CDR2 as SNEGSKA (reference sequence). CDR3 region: CSARGLSEAFF. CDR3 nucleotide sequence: TGCAGTGCTAGGGGCCTCTCTGAAGCTTTCTTT.

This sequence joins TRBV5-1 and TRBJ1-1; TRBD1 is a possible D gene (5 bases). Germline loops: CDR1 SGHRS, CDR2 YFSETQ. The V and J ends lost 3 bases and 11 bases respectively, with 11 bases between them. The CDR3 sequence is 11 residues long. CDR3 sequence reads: CASSSRDGAFF. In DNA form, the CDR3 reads TGCGCCAGCAGCTCCCGGGACGGGGCTTTCTTT.

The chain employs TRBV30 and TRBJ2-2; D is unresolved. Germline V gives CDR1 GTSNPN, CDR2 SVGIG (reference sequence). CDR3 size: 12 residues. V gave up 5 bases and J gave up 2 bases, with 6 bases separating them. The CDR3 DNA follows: TGTGCCTGGGTACCTAACACCGGGGAGCTGTTTTTT. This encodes CAWVPNTGELFF. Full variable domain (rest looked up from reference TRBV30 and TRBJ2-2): SQTIHQWPATLVQPVGSPLSLECTVEGTSNPNLYWYRQAAGRGLQLLFYSVGIGQISSEVPQNLSASRPQDRQFILSSKKLLLSDSGFYLCAWVPNTGELFFGEGSRLTVL.

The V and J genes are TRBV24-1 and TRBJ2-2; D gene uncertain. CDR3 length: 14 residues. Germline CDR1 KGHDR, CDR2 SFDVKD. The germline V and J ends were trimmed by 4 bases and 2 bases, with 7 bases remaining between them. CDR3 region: CATSDRINTGELFF. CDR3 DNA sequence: TGTGCCACCAGTGACAGGATTAACACCGGGGAGCTGTTTTTT.

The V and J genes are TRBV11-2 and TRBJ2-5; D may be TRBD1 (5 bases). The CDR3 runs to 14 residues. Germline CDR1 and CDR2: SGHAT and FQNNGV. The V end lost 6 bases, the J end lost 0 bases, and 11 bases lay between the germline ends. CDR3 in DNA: TGTGCCAGCAGTAAATCAGGGTACCAAGAGACCCAGTACTTC. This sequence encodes CASSKSGYQETQYF.

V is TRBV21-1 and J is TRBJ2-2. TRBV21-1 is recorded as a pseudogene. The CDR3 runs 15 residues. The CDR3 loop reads CASSKKDGNTGELFF. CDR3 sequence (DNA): TGTGCCAGCAGCAAAAAAGACGGAAACACCGGGGAGCTGTTTTTT.

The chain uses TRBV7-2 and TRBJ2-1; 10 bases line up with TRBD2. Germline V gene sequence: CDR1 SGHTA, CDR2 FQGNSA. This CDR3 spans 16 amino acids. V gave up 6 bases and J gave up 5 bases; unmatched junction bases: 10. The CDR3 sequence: CASSYRETSGHNEQFF. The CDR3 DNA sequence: TGTGCCAGCAGTTACCGTGAGACTAGCGGGCACAATGAGCAGTTCTTC.

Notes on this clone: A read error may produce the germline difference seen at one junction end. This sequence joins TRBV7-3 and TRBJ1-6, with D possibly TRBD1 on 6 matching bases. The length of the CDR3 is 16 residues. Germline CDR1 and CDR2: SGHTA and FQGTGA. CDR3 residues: CASSLSGTWINSPLHF. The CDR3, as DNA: TGTGCCAGCAGTTTAAGCGGGACATGGATTAATTCACCCCTCCACTTT. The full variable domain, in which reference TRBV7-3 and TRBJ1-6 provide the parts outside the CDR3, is GAGVSQTPSNKVTEKGKYVELRCDPISGHTALYWYRQSLGQGPEFLIYFQGTGAADDSGLPNDRFFAVRPEGSVSTLKIQRTERGDSAVYLCASSLSGTWINSPLHFGNGTRLTVT.

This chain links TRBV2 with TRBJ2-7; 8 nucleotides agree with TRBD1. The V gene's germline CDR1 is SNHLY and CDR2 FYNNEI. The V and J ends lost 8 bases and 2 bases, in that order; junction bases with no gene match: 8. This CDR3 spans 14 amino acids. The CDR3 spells CASAAGTGPYEQYF. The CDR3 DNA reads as TGTGCCAGCGCTGCCGGGACAGGTCCCTACGAGCAGTACTTC.

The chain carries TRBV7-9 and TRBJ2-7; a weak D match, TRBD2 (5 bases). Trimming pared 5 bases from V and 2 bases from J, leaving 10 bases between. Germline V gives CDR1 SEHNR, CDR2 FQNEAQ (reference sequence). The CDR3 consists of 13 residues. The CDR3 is CASSPGVAYEQYF. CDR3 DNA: TGTGCCAGCAGCCCCGGGGTCGCCTACGAGCAGTACTTC.

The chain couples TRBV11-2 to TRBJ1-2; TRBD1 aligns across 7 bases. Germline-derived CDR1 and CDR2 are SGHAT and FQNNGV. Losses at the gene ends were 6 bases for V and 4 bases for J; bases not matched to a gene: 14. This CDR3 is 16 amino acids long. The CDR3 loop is CASSLPNRDRSYGYTF. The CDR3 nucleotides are TGTGCCAGCAGTTTGCCGAACCGGGACAGATCCTATGGCTACACCTTC. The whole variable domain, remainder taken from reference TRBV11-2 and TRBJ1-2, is EAGVAQSPRYKIIEKRQSVAFWCNPISGHATLYWYQQILGQGPKLLIQFQNNGVVDDSQLPKDRFSAERLKGVDSTLKIQPAKLEDSAVYLCASSLPNRDRSYGYTFGSGTRLTVV.

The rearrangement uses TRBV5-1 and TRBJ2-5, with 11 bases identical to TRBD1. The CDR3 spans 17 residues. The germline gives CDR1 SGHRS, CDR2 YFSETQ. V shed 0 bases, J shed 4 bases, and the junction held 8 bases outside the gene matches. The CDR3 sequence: CASSLVGGTGGLETQYF. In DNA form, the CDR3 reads TGCGCCAGCAGCTTGGTAGGTGGGACAGGGGGTTTAGAGACCCAGTACTTC.

The CDR3 region has the DNA TGTGCCAGTAGAGGGGGGGGGAGGAATAGCAATCAGCCCCAGCATTTT. Translation: CASRGGGRNSNQPQHF. The chain joins TRBV19 to TRBJ1-5; a possible D gene is TRBD1 (6 bases). The CDR3 sequence is 16 residues long. V lost 6 bases, J lost 0 bases, and 15 bases lay in between. Germline-derived CDR1 and CDR2 are LNHDA and SQIVND (reference sequence).

The CDR3, as DNA: TGTGCCAGCAGCCAACCCAGCAGCGGGACACCCCAAGAGACCCAGTACTTC. This encodes CASSQPSSGTPQETQYF. The chain carries TRBV3-1 (or the pseudogene TRBV3-2) and TRBJ2-5, with TRBD2 as a possible D gene (7 bases). This CDR3 spans 17 amino acids. Germline CDR1 is LGHDT and CDR2 is YNNKEL (reference sequence). The V end was cut by 2 bases, the J end by 1 base, with 17 bases between.

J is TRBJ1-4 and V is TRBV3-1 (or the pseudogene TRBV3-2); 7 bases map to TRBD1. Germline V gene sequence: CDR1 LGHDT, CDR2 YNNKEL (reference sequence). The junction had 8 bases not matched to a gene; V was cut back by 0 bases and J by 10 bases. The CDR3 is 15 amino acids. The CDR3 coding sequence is TGTGCCAGCAGCCAAGACCAGGGGGGGCTGGGAAAACTGTTTTTT. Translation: CASSQDQGGLGKLFF.